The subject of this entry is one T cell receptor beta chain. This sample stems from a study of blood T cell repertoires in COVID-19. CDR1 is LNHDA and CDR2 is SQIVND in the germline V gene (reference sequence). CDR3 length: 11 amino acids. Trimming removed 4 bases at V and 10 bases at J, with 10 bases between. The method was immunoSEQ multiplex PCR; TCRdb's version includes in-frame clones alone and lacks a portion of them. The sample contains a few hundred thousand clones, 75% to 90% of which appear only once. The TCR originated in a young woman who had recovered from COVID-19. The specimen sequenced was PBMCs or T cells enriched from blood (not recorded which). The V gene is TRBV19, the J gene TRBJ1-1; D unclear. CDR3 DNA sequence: TGTGCCAGTAGTAACCCCGTTAGAGCTTTCTTT. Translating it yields CASSNPVRAFF.